These 11 T cell receptor beta chains originate from one sample sequenced in a study of post-analysis software for immune sequencing data. TCR beta libraries were prepared from cDNA with unique molecular identifiers. Using its own MiXCR run on the PCR reads, TCRdb lists one record per CDR3 protein. In the table there are some 800,000 distinct CDR3 sequences, 40% to 55% of which are singletons. Broader study findings: TRBV5-6, TRBV5-1 and TRBV20-1 belonged to a set of five TRBV segments that were more frequent in patients than controls.

Antigens for these TCRs are unknown. The sample was blood. The receptors originated from a girl between 5 and 17 years old with multiple sclerosis.

J is TRBJ2-1 and V is TRBV7-8; 7 bases are shared with TRBD1. The CDR3 length is 17 residues. Germline V gene lookup returns CDR1 SGHVS and CDR2 FQNEAQ. V was clipped by 5 bases and J by 0 bases; unmatched bases: 10. CDR3: CASSQDRAEGSYNEQFF. DNA of the CDR3: TGTGCCAGCAGCCAAGACAGGGCCGAGGGCTCCTACAATGAGCAGTTCTTC.

The chain is built from TRBV6-5 and TRBJ1-2; possible D gene TRBD1, 6 bases. The CDR3 extends over 13 amino acids. Germline V gene lookup returns CDR1 MNHEY and CDR2 SVGAGI. V dropped 6 bases and J dropped 4 bases, with 12 bases sitting between them. The CDR3 protein is CASSPGDIYGYTF. As DNA, the CDR3 is TGTGCCAGCAGCCCAGGGGACATCTATGGCTACACCTTC.

V gene TRBV20-1 combines with J gene TRBJ2-7; weak D call: TRBD2 (6 bases). With 1 base removed from V and 0 bases from J, the gap between germline ends came to 10 bases. The CDR3 consists of 14 residues. CDR1 is DFQATT and CDR2 is SNEGSKA in the germline V gene (reference sequence). CDR3 region: CSARGDSFSYEQYF. As DNA, the CDR3 is TGCAGTGCTAGAGGGGACTCGTTCTCCTACGAGCAGTACTTC.

This clonotype has only a few counts. This chain uses TRBV9 with TRBJ2-7; 9 nucleotides line up with TRBD2. V gave up 0 bases and J gave up 2 bases; unmatched junction bases: 3. Germline CDR1 is SGDLS and CDR2 is YYNGEE. This CDR3 is 15 amino acids long. The CDR3 DNA reads TGTGCCAGCAGCGTAGGTTCTAGCGGGACCTACGAGCAGTACTTC. This translates into CASSVGSSGTYEQYF.

V is TRBV20-1 and J is TRBJ2-1, with 7 bases identical to TRBD2. Germline V gene sequence: CDR1 DFQATT, CDR2 SNEGSKA (reference sequence). The junction had 2 bases not matched to a gene; V was cut back by 5 bases and J by 7 bases. The CDR3 runs 11 residues. The DNA of the CDR3 is TGCAGTGCTCAGCGGGAAAATGAGCAGTTCTTC. Its translation: CSAQRENEQFF.

The chain recombines TRBV7-6 with TRBJ2-5; TRBD1 is a possible D gene (6 bases). Germline V gene data show CDR1 as SGHVS and CDR2 as FNYEAQ. The CDR3 spans 14 residues. V lost 3 bases, J lost 1 base, and 9 bases lay in between. The CDR3: CASSLGQFQETQYF. The CDR3 DNA reads as TGTGCCAGCAGCTTGGGACAATTCCAAGAGACCCAGTACTTC. Complete variable domain (other parts from reference TRBV7-6 and TRBJ2-5): GAGVSQSPRYKVTKRGQDVALRCDPISGHVSLYWYRQALGQGPEFLTYFNYEAQQDKSGLPNDRFSAERPEGSISTLTIQRTEQRDSAMYRCASSLGQFQETQYFGPGTRLLVL.

CDR3 protein: CASSLVGGGNPEAFF. In DNA form, the CDR3 reads TGCGCCAGCAGCTTGGTAGGGGGTGGAAACCCTGAAGCTTTCTTT. This chain links TRBV5-1 with TRBJ1-1; TRBD1 might be the D (6 bases). The germline gives CDR1 SGHRS, CDR2 YFSETQ. This CDR3 is built from 15 residues. V was cut by 0 bases and J by 6 bases, with 15 bases left in between.

V and J are TRBV27 and TRBJ2-5; 7 bases are a match to TRBD1. Losses at the gene ends were 6 bases for V and 4 bases for J; bases not matched to a gene: 11. The CDR3 has 15 amino acids. Looked up from germline, CDR1 is MNHEY and CDR2 is SMNVEV (reference sequence). The CDR3 DNA sequence: TGTGCCAGCAGAGTACAGGGGAGTGAGGGAGAGACCCAGTACTTC. This codes for CASRVQGSEGETQYF.

The rearrangement uses TRBV6-2 or TRBV6-3 and TRBJ2-1; maybe TRBD2 (6 bases). Germline CDR1 MNHEY, CDR2 SVGEGT. Trimming removed 2 bases from V and 6 bases from J, with 20 bases in between. This CDR3 has 17 residues. The CDR3 DNA sequence: TGTGCCAGCAGTTACCCAGTGCTAGGCGGGATCTCCAATGAGCAGTTCTTC. It translates to CASSYPVLGGISNEQFF.

About this clonotype itself: A read error may account for a junction end that differs from germline. The J gene is TRBJ2-1, the V gene TRBV6-6; D could derive from TRBD1 or TRBD2 (5 bases each). The CDR3 is 15 amino acids. CDR1 and CDR2 (germline): MNHNY, SVGAGI (reference sequence). CDR3 nucleotides: TGTGCCAACAGTCCGGGGCGTAGCTCCTACAATGAGCAGTTCTTC. Translating gives CANSPGRSSYNEQFF.

The V and J genes are TRBV7-9 and TRBJ2-1, with a weak D call TRBD1 (5 bases). In germline, CDR1 is SEHNR, CDR2 FQNEAQ (reference sequence). The CDR3 is 17 residues long. The germline V and J ends were trimmed by 5 bases and 5 bases, with 22 bases remaining between them. As DNA, the CDR3 is TGTGCCAGCAGCCCAAGGGGATCGTGGGCCTCAAACAATGAGCAGTTCTTC. Encoded protein: CASSPRGSWASNNEQFF.